One sample yielded the 23 T cell receptor beta chains listed below, sequenced in a study of blood T cell repertoires in COVID-19. Measured with immunoSEQ multiplex PCR; TCRdb has only the in-frame clones, and not every one. This sample has 60,000 to 85,000 clones; roughly four fifths occur once, and the top ten carry approximately 21%. Sequencing was done on a sample of peripheral blood. The receptor set was obtained from a man between 65 and 85 years old with acute or convalescent COVID-19.

CDR3 sequence: CASSPSGGPGELFF. For the CDR3, the DNA is TGTGCCAGCAGCCCAAGCGGGGGGCCCGGGGAGCTGTTTTTT. The chain joins TRBV7-3 to TRBJ2-2; the match to TRBD2 covers 9 bases. CDR1 SGHTA and CDR2 FQGTGA come from the germline V gene. Unmatched junction bases numbered 4, after V lost 5 bases and J lost 6 bases. This CDR3 is 14 amino acids long.

The gene calls are TRBV11-1 and TRBJ2-2; possibly TRBD1 for D (5 bases). The CDR3 consists of 14 residues. Germline lookup yields CDR1 SGHAT and CDR2 FQDESV (reference sequence). Trimming stripped 4 bases from V and 4 bases from J, with 10 bases between. The CDR3 loop is CASSWGQGTGELFF. CDR3 coding DNA: TGTGCCAGCAGCTGGGGCCAGGGCACCGGGGAGCTGTTTTTT. Looking up the rest from reference TRBV11-1 and TRBJ2-2 gives the full variable domain: EAEVAQSPRYKITEKSQAVAFWCDPISGHATLYWYRQILGQGPELLVQFQDESVVDDSQLPKDRFSAERLKGVDSTLKIQPAELGDSAMYLCASSWGQGTGELFFGEGSRLTVL.

The gene calls are TRBV19 and TRBJ1-3, with D perhaps TRBD1 (6 bases). The CDR3 is 14 amino acids. With 6 bases removed from V and 4 bases from J, the gap between germline ends came to 13 bases. The germline V gene encodes CDR1 LNHDA and CDR2 SQIVND (reference sequence). The chain's CDR3 is CASSQRTVGNTIYF. The DNA for the CDR3 is TGTGCCAGTAGCCAAAGGACAGTCGGAAACACCATATATTTT.

The genes are TRBV27 and TRBJ1-5; 10 nucleotides align to TRBD1. Germline CDR1 reads MNHEY; CDR2 reads SMNVEV (reference sequence). J gave up 0 bases and V 8 bases, and 19 bases lay outside the gene matches. This CDR3 is 20 amino acids long. In DNA form, the CDR3 reads TGTGCCAGCTCCCAGCGAGGAGGGACAGGGGTGTGGGATAGCAATCAGCCCCAGCATTTT. This codes for CASSQRGGTGVWDSNQPQHF.

The CDR3 reads CASSSTGGPIYEQYF. As DNA, the CDR3 is TGTGCCAGCAGCTCGACAGGGGGGCCCATCTACGAGCAGTACTTC. The gene calls are TRBV5-5 and TRBJ2-7; 9 bases are shared with TRBD1. The CDR3 length is 15 residues. In germline, CDR1 is SGHKS, CDR2 YYEKEE (reference sequence). Trimming cost V 3 bases and J 3 bases; bases outside gene matches: 7.

This chain joins TRBV2 and TRBJ1-1, with D unclear. Trimming took off 7 bases at V and 5 bases at J, with 14 bases between the two ends. Germline lookup yields CDR1 SNHLY and CDR2 FYNNEI. The CDR3 spans 13 residues. DNA of the CDR3: TGTGCCAGCAACCAGGCTGTGGAAACTGAAGCTTTCTTT. It translates to CASNQAVETEAFF. Together with reference TRBV2 and TRBJ1-1, the CDR3 gives the full variable domain: EPEVTQTPSHQVTQMGQEVILRCVPISNHLYFYWYRQILGQKVEFLVSFYNNEISEKSEIFDDQFSVERPDGSNFTLKIRSTKLEDSAMYFCASNQAVETEAFFGQGTRLTVV.

This chain connects TRBV19 to TRBJ1-1; D is unclear. CDR3 length: 13 residues. V was clipped by 6 bases and J by 4 bases, with 12 bases between them. Looked up from germline, CDR1 is LNHDA and CDR2 is SQIVND (reference sequence). Here the CDR3 reads CASRSLEATEAFF. CDR3 sequence (DNA): TGTGCCAGTAGATCCCTTGAGGCCACTGAAGCTTTCTTT.

This chain uses TRBV27 with TRBJ1-5; 10 nucleotides line up with TRBD1. Trimming at V came to 6 bases and at J to 4 bases, leaving 3 bases not matched to a gene. The CDR3 is 14 residues long. Germline loops: CDR1 MNHEY, CDR2 SMNVEV (reference sequence). The CDR3 nucleotides read TGTGCCAGCAGCCCGGGACAGGGGAATCAGCCCCAGCATTTT. It is translated as CASSPGQGNQPQHF.

The chain employs TRBV27 and TRBJ2-5; TRBD2 matches at 10 bases. This CDR3 has 16 residues. V was clipped by 5 bases and J by 5 bases; unmatched bases: 11. Germline V lookup: CDR1 MNHEY, CDR2 SMNVEV (reference sequence). For the CDR3, the DNA is TGTGCCAGCAGTCCGTCGGCTAGCGGGAGTTGGGAGACCCAGTACTTC. It encodes CASSPSASGSWETQYF.

The J gene is TRBJ2-2, the V gene TRBV24-1; 7 bases line up with TRBD2. Germline trimming cut 4 bases from V and 0 bases from J; bases unmatched to any gene: 10. Germline CDR1 is KGHDR and CDR2 is SFDVKD. CDR3 length: 18 amino acids. CDR3 DNA sequence: TGTGCCACCAGTGAGTCTAGCGGCACGTTCGCGAACACCGGGGAGCTGTTTTTT. Translation: CATSESSGTFANTGELFF.

The CDR3 region has the DNA TGTGCCAGCAGCGTAGGTGACAGGGCGATATACTATGGCTACACCTTC. Amino acids: CASSVGDRAIYYGYTF. This chain joins TRBV9 and TRBJ1-2; 7 bases fit TRBD1. Germline assignment: CDR1 SGDLS and CDR2 YYNGEE. This CDR3 contains 16 residues. V trimming: 0 bases; J trimming: 3 bases; junction bases outside the gene matches: 8.

The chain carries TRBV6-2 or TRBV6-3 and TRBJ1-1; D possibly corresponds to TRBD1 (6 bases). The CDR3 contains 18 residues. Deletions cut 0 bases from V and 3 bases from J, with 20 bases between. Germline V gene lookup returns CDR1 MNHEY and CDR2 SVGEGT. For the CDR3, the DNA is TGTGCCAGCAGTTACTCGAGGGGTACAGGGACTACCTACACTGAAGCTTTCTTT. Its translation: CASSYSRGTGTTYTEAFF.

This clone was detected once. The chain links TRBV27 to TRBJ2-7, with 12 bases matching TRBD2. V shed 4 bases, J shed 1 base, and the junction held 8 bases outside the gene matches. CDR3 length: 17 residues. CDR1 is MNHEY and CDR2 is SMNVEV in the germline V gene (reference sequence). The CDR3, as DNA: TGTGCCAGCAGTTCCCCCAAGACTAGCGGGAGATCCTACGAGCAGTACTTC. Amino acids: CASSSPKTSGRSYEQYF.

The chain couples TRBV10-3 to TRBJ1-5; TRBD1 is a possible D gene (5 bases). This CDR3 has 14 amino acids. Germline V gene lookup returns CDR1 ENHRY and CDR2 SYGVKD. V gave up 2 bases and J gave up 2 bases, with 7 bases separating them. For the CDR3, the DNA is TGTGCCATCAGTGAGGAAGGGGGCAATCAGCCCCAGCATTTT. Translated: CAISEEGGNQPQHF.

J is TRBJ1-2 and V is TRBV18; D ambiguous. Deletions cut 6 bases from V and 5 bases from J, with 13 bases between. There are 13 residues in the CDR3. CDR1 is KGHSH and CDR2 is LQKENI in the germline V gene. CDR3 loop: CASSHPETYGYTF. CDR3 in DNA: TGTGCCAGCTCCCACCCGGAGACGTATGGCTACACCTTC.

The chain joins TRBV4-2 to TRBJ2-5, with D perhaps matching TRBD1 (5 bases). The CDR3 runs to 14 residues. V lost 0 bases to trimming and J lost 4 bases, with 9 bases between them. In germline, CDR1 is LGHNA, CDR2 YNFKEQ. The CDR3 sequence is CASSQDSGLETQYF. CDR3 DNA: TGTGCCAGCAGCCAAGACTCAGGGTTAGAGACCCAGTACTTC.

The V gene is TRBV4-1, the J gene TRBJ2-1, with a weak D call TRBD2 (6 bases). Trimming left V 0 bases short and J 2 bases short, with 8 bases between. The CDR3 extends over 15 amino acids. Germline CDR1 is MGHRA and CDR2 is YSYEKL. The CDR3 DNA follows: TGCGCCAGCAGCCAAGATAGCGGAACCTACAATGAGCAGTTCTTC. It translates to CASSQDSGTYNEQFF.

The V and J genes are TRBV27 and TRBJ2-1; 7 bases map to TRBD2. Germline CDR1 MNHEY, CDR2 SMNVEV (reference sequence). CDR3 length: 13 residues. V lost 4 bases, J lost 6 bases, and 3 bases stayed unmatched. CDR3 region: CASSSGTINEQFF. CDR3 in DNA: TGTGCCAGCAGTTCCGGGACTATCAATGAGCAGTTCTTC.

The gene calls are TRBV7-9 and TRBJ1-5, with no clear D. The CDR3 is made up of 13 amino acids. Germline V gives CDR1 SEHNR, CDR2 FQNEAQ (reference sequence). The V end lost 5 bases, the J end lost 4 bases, and 9 bases lay between the germline ends. For the CDR3, the DNA is TGTGCCAGCAGCCCAACACAAAATCAGCCCCAGCATTTT. The encoded protein is CASSPTQNQPQHF.

This clone has only one observation. The chain recombines TRBV19 with TRBJ2-2; D remains ambiguous. The length of the CDR3 is 15 residues. Germline CDR1 is LNHDA and CDR2 is SQIVND (reference sequence). The ends were cut back, 3 bases at V and 6 bases at J, with 14 bases in the middle. CDR3 sequence reads: CASSIAPLVAGELFF. The CDR3, as DNA: TGTGCCAGTAGTATTGCCCCTCTAGTCGCCGGGGAGCTGTTTTTT.

In its sample, this clone was seen once. The chain carries TRBV7-3 and TRBJ1-1; 8 bases map to TRBD1. Germline V gene lookup returns CDR1 SGHTA and CDR2 FQGTGA. V shed 5 bases and J 5 bases; nucleotides not matched to a gene: 10. The CDR3 is made up of 15 amino acids. The CDR3 DNA reads as TGTGCCAGCAGCCTAGGGGGGACAGGTGGGACTGAAGCTTTCTTT. Its translation: CASSLGGTGGTEAFF.

The V gene is TRBV5-1, the J gene TRBJ2-2; 14 bases are a match to TRBD2. Looked up from germline, CDR1 is SGHRS and CDR2 is YFSETQ. V was pared by 2 bases and J by 7 bases, with 7 bases of the junction left unmatched. CDR3 length equals 17 residues. DNA of the CDR3: TGCGCCAGCAGCTTAAGACTAGCGGGAGGGCCGGACGGGGAGCTGTTTTTT. Translated: CASSLRLAGGPDGELFF.

This chain links TRBV28 with TRBJ1-1; TRBD1 matches 7 bases. The J segment lost 3 bases and the V segment lost 4 bases, leaving 5 bases of the junction unmatched. Germline V gene data show CDR1 as MDHEN and CDR2 as SYDVKM. The CDR3 is made up of 14 amino acids. The CDR3 loop reads CASSSIDRDTEAFF. CDR3 sequence (DNA): TGTGCCAGCAGTTCGATCGACAGGGACACTGAAGCTTTCTTT.